What follows is one T cell receptor (beta chain) and its context. Its target is not known. This entry belongs to a study of blood T cells in healthy people across ages. Study-level results: Researchers deemed the diversity estimates from one million T cells underestimates.

All donors came from Russia, were Caucasian and healthy, and spanned ages about 6 to 100. Germline V gene data show CDR1 as SNHLY and CDR2 as FYNNEI. Trimming stripped 8 bases from V and 8 bases from J, with 13 bases between. The length of the CDR3 is 12 residues. With a J-beta primer mix and a sample-barcoded 5' primer, a second PCR ran 7 to 11 cycles. Each sample provided no less than 3 million CDR3-containing paired-end reads. TCRdb reanalysed the 5' RACE reads using MiXCR and keeps one entry per CDR3 protein. The sample records approximately 780,000 distinct CDR3 sequences, roughly 24% being singletons. Separately, the same data were catalogued under a study of T cells of mothers and their children. From that study: Sequencing returned over 8 million TCR beta CDR3 reads per mother and around 3 million per child.

The chain couples TRBV2 to TRBJ2-1; the D is unclear. Sequenced sample: blood. The sequence was collected from a boy aged 5-17 years in good health. CDR3 coding DNA: TGTGCCAGCCAGAAAGGGCCGGATGAGCAGTTCTTC. Translation gives CASQKGPDEQFF.